The T cell receptor (beta chain) under discussion was sequenced for a study of CD4 T cells in relation to SARS-CoV-2 and coronaviruses. The wider study: Negative control cultures got HIV-1 Nef peptides or no peptide. Shared crossreactive spike epitopes were mapped to their HLA restriction.

Germline assignment: CDR1 KGHSH and CDR2 LQKENI. Trimming took off 0 bases at V and 0 bases at J, with 1 base between the two ends. The CDR3 is made up of 13 amino acids. Before the COVID-19 pandemic, during about 2010-2018, CD4+ T cells were taken from unexposed donors. The cells were cultured for approximately 10 days before CD4+ T cells were isolated. In the case of this clone: The antigen is unknown.

The method was immunoSEQ multiplex PCR; TCRdb's version includes in-frame clones alone and lacks a portion of them. The sample includes roughly 30,000 clones, nearly 80% seen only once; the top ten take more than 20%. Study results and limitations: Crossreactive clones expanded significantly less to SARS-CoV-2 than monoreactive clones. Crossreactivity was assessed only for spike protein, not other viral proteins.

What was sequenced was CD4+ T cells from PBMCs, cultured in vitro. The J gene is TRBJ2-3, the V gene TRBV18; D gene unclear. This sequence was found in a human donor in good health. This CDR3 is CASSPPSTDTQYF. The CDR3 DNA reads TGTGCCAGCTCACCACCTAGCACAGATACGCAGTATTTT.